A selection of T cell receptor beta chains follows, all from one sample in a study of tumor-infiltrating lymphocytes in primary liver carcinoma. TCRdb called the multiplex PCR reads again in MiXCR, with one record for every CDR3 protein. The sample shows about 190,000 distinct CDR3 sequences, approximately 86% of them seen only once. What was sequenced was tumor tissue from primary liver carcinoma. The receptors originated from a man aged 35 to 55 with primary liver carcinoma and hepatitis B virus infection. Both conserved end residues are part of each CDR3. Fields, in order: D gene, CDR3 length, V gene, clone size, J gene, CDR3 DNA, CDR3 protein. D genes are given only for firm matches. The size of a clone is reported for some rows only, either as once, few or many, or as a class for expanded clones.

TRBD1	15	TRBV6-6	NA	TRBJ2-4	TGTGCCAGCAGGTCAGGACAGGGTTCCAGGAACATTCAGTACTTC	CASRSGQGSRNIQYF
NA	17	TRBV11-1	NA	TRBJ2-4	TGTGCCAGCAGCTTTCCCGAGACTGACGAGACCAAAAACATTCAGTACTTC	CASSFPETDETKNIQYF
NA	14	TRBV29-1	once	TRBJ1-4	TGCAGTACTTCTCGACAGGAACATTATGAAAAACTGTTTTTT	CSTSRQEHYEKLFF
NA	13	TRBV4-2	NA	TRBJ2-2	TGTGCCAGCAGCCAAGATTTGAGCGGAGACCTGTTTTTT	CASSQDLSGDLFF
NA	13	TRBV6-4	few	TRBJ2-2	TGTGTCAACAGTGCGGAAGGGGCAGGGGAGCTGTTTTTT	CVNSAEGAGELFF
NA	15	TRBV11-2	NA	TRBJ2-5	TGTGCCAGTAGTCGTTATACTGGTCCCGCGGAGACCCAGTACTTC	CASSRYTGPAETQYF
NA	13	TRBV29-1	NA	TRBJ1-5	TGCGGCGTTGTCGGACAGATCAACCAGCCCCAGCATTTC	CGVVGQINQPQHF
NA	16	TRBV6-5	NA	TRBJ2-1	TGTGCCAGCAATTACGGGGGACGGGGAAATTACAATGAGCAGTTCTTC	CASNYGGRGNYNEQFF
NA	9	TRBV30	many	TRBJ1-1	TGTGCCGGGGCAAGGATGGCTTTCTTT	CAGARMAFF
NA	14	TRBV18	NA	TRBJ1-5	TGTGCCAGCTCCCGTGAGTTTAGTAATCAGCCCCAGCATTTT	CASSREFSNQPQHF
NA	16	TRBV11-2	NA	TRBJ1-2	TGTGCCAGCAGCTTAGTTTCGGTAGTCTATTCTCGATGCTACACCTTC	CASSLVSVVYSRCYTF
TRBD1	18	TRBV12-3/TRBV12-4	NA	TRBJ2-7	TGTGCCAGCAGCTATGGTAGGGAGGACAGGGCCCCCTTCTACGAGCGGTACTTC	CASSYGREDRAPFYERYF
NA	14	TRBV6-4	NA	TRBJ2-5	TGTGTCAGTAGTGAGGGACTCCCGCAAAAGACCCAGTACTTC	CVSSEGLPQKTQYF
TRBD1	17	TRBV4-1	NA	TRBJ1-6	TGCGCCAGCAGGCAAGATCGGGGACAGGGCCGGAATTCACCCTTCCACTTT	CASRQDRGQGRNSPFHF
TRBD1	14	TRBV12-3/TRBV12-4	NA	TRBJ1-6	TGTGCCAGAAGTCTCACAGGGGGCAAGGCACCCCTTCACTTT	CARSLTGGKAPLHF
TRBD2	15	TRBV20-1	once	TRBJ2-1	TGCAGTACGACAAACGCGGGAGGCGTCGGGGATGAGCAGTTCTTC	CSTTNAGGVGDEQFF
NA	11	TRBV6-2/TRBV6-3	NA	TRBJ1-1	TGTGACAACAGTTCGGCAGGGCTGGCTTTCTTT	CDNSSAGLAFF
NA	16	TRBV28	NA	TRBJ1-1	TGTGACAGCAGGAGAACGGGGATAGCATTGAACATTGAAGCTTTCTTT	CDSRRTGIALNIEAFF
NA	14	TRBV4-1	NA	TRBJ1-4	TGCGCCAGCAGCCACACAGTAACTAATGAAAGATTGTTTTTT	CASSHTVTNERLFF
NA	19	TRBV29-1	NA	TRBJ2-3	TGCAGCGTTGAAGAGCGAATACTAGAAGCAGGGGAGGTCACAGATACGCAATATTTT	CSVEERILEAGEVTDTQYF
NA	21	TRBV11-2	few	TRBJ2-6	TGTGCCAGCAGCATGGGGGGAGATAGGGGCATTTCACTCCCTGGGGCCAACGTCCTGACTTTC	CASSMGGDRGISLPGANVLTF
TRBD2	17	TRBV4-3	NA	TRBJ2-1	TGCGCCAGCAGTCAAGAAAGGTCTAGCGGGATCCTGTATGGGGAGTTCTTC	CASSQERSSGILYGEFF
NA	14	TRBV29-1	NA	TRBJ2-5	TGCAGTGTTGAATTCACAGCCGCCCAAAAGACCCAGTACTTC	CSVEFTAAQKTQYF
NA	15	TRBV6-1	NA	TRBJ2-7	TGTGCCAGCAGGCGCCTAGGAAGGGTCCAATACGAGCAGTATTTC	CASRRLGRVQYEQYF
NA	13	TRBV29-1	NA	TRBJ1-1	TGCAACGAGACGGGACGGGTGAACACTGAAGCTATCTTT	CNETGRVNTEAIF
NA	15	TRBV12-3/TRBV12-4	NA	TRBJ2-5	TGTGCCAGCAGTCTTTATCCGGGGCTAAAAGAGACCCAGTACTTC	CASSLYPGLKETQYF
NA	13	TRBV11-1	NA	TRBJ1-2	TGTACCGGTAGCTTGGTCCATAACTATGGCTACACCTTC	CTGSLVHNYGYTF
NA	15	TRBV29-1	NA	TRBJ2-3	TGCAGCGTAGGATGGGACACTACTAGCATAGATACGCAGTATTTT	CSVGWDTTSIDTQYF
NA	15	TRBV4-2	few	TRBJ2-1	TGTGCCAGCAGCAATGTTAGTTTTTACGGCAATGAGCAGTTCTTC	CASSNVSFYGNEQFF
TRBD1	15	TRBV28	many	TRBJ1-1	TGTGCCAGCAGTTTACCGGGACAGGGGGTGAGGAGAGCTTTCTTT	CASSLPGQGVRRAFF
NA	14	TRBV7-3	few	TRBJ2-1	TGTGCCAGCAGCTTGACAAGGGGGGGGAGTGAGCAGTTCTTC	CASSLTRGGSEQFF
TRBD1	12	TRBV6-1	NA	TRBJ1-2	TGTGCCAGCAGTGATGACAGGGGGCGGAACACCTTC	CASSDDRGRNTF
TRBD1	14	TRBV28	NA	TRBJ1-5	TGTGCCAGCAGGTCGACAGGGGCTTACCAGCCCCAGCATTTC	CASRSTGAYQPQHF
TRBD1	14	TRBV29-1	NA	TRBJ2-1	TGCAGCGTATTACAGGGGCTCCCACTTATTGAACAGTTCTTC	CSVLQGLPLIEQFF
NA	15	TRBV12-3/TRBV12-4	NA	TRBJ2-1	TGTGCTAGCAGTAAGGGTACTTTACTTTGGGAAGAGCGGTTCTTC	CASSKGTLLWEERFF
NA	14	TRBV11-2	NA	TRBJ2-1	TGTGCCAGCAGCTTGTCGGTGTTCGTCAATGAGCAGTTCTTC	CASSLSVFVNEQFF
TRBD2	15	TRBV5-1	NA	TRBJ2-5	TGCGCCAGCAGCTTAAGTAGCGGGGGTCAAGAGACCCAGTACTTC	CASSLSSGGQETQYF
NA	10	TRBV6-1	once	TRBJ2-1	TGTGCCAGCAGATACAATGAGCGGTTCTTC	CASRYNERFF
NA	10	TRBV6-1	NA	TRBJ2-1	TGTGCCAGCAGCTACAATGAGAAGTCCTTC	CASSYNEKSF
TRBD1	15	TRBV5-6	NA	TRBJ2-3	TGTGTCAGCAGCTGGGACAGGGGGAGTTCAGATACACAGTATTTT	CVSSWDRGSSDTQYF
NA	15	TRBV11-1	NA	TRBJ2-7	TGTGCCAGCAGCTCATCCCGGGACTCATCCTGCGAGCAGTACTTT	CASSSSRDSSCEQYF
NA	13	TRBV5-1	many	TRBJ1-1	TGCGCCAGCAGCTTTCAGGATGCCACTGAAGCTTTCTTT	CASSFQDATEAFF
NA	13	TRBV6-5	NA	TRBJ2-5	TGTGCCAGCAGAGATGCGGGTTCAGAGACTCAGTACTTC	CASRDAGSETQYF
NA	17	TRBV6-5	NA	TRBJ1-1	TGTGCCAGCAGTCCCCCCACGGGGGTGGTAGGTATCACTGAAGCTTTCTTT	CASSPPTGVVGITEAFF
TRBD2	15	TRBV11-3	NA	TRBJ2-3	TGTGCCAGCAGCATTAGCGGGTGGCCGACAGATACGCAGTATTTT	CASSISGWPTDTQYF
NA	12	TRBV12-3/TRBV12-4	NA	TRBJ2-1	TGCGTCAGCAGTTGGCACATCAATGAGCAGTCCTTC	CVSSWHINEQSF
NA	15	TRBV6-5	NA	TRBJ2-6	TGTGCCTGCAGTCAAAGGGGCCCAGGGGCCAACGTCCTGACTTTC	CACSQRGPGANVLTF
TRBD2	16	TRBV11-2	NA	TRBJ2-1	TGTGCCAGCAGTTCAGGGATCGGGAGGGTTGTAAATGAGCATTTCTTC	CASSSGIGRVVNEHFF